In this sample, the clone carrying this TCR beta chain turned up a few times. TCRdb reanalysed the 5' RACE reads using MiXCR and keeps one entry per CDR3 protein. The sample gives about 50,000 distinct CDR3 sequences, roughly 18% of which show up once; around 2.3% is in the top ten. V dropped 8 bases and J dropped 7 bases, with 14 bases sitting between them. There are 13 residues in the CDR3. This receptor was identified in a female donor with breast cancer. This sequence joins TRBV12-3 or TRBV12-4 and TRBJ1-4; D call uncertain. Input material: naive CD4+ T cells sorted from blood. The sample's subset: naive CD4+ T cells, CD4+CD45RA+CD25-. The CDR3: CASGRTGPEKLFF. CDR3 nucleotides: TGTGCCAGCGGACGCACCGGGCCTGAAAAACTGTTTTTT.